The 3 T cell receptor beta chains below were found in one sample sequenced in a study of T cells in Graves' hyperthyroidism and ophthalmopathy. Amplified TCR beta CDR3 regions derived from RNA transcripts. An initial round of RT-PCR targeting the TCR CDR3 relied on the HTBI primer set. TCRdb re-called the multiplex PCR reads through MiXCR, storing one row per CDR3 protein. In the table there are some 740,000 distinct CDR3 sequences, less than 15% of which are singletons. Sequenced material: blood. Source of these receptors: a woman aged 18-29 years with Graves' hyperthyroidism.

To note about this clonotype: A much more abundant neighbour one base away suggests this may be a read error. This chain links TRBV20-1 with TRBJ1-5, with 10 positions matching TRBD1. The CDR3 extends over 11 amino acids. V was clipped by 5 bases and J by 9 bases; unmatched bases: 1. Germline V gene lookup returns CDR1 DFQATT and CDR2 SNEGSKA (reference sequence). The CDR3 region is CSAGDRGPQHF. DNA of the CDR3: TGCAGTGCTGGGGACAGGGGGCCCCAGCATTTT.

This clonotype came up many times. This chain uses TRBV12-3 or TRBV12-4 with TRBJ1-2; D might be TRBD1 (5 bases). The germline V and J ends were trimmed by 6 bases and 6 bases, with 14 bases remaining between them. The CDR3 is made up of 13 amino acids. Here the CDR3 DNA reads TGTGCCAGCAGCTCGGACATCTTAAATGGCTACACCTTC. It codes for CASSSDILNGYTF.

This clonotype has at least ten counts. The chain recombines TRBV19 with TRBJ2-7; D assignment may be TRBD1 or TRBD2 (5 bases each). The V and J ends lost 10 bases and 0 bases respectively, with 19 bases between them. From germline, CDR1 is LNHDA and CDR2 SQIVND (reference sequence). CDR3 size: 15 residues. The CDR3, as DNA: TGTGCCACCCGCCTCCAACGGGGCTCCTCCTACGAGCAGTACTTC. Translation gives CATRLQRGSSYEQYF.